Listed below are T cell receptor beta chains from one sample, sequenced in a study of shared T cell receptors in the human thymus. Sequencing used immunoSEQ multiplex PCR; TCRdb keeps in-frame clones, though not all of them. Of over 65,000 clones in the sample, roughly 96% were seen once. Sequenced: thymocytes. The receptors come from a human donor. The CDR3 runs from the conserved cysteine through the conserved F or W. D genes are given only for firm matches. The listing skips clone size in some rows; elsewhere it reads once, few, many or a size class.

TRBV9,NA,TRBJ1-5,NA,13,CASSVGGVQPQHF,TGTGCCAGCAGCGTAGGAGGGGTCCAGCCCCAGCATTTT
TRBV5-1,NA,TRBJ1-6,NA,15,CASSLDGTRGSPLHF,TGCGCCAGCAGCTTGGATGGGACGAGGGGTTCACCCCTCCACTTT
TRBV7-3,TRBD2,TRBJ2-2,NA,20,CASSLIHLLAGGRVTGELFF,TGTGCCAGCAGCTTAATTCATCTACTAGCGGGGGGCCGGGTCACCGGGGAGCTGTTTTTT
TRBV18,TRBD1,TRBJ1-2,NA,15,CASSPPVGTGEGYTF,TGTGCCAGCTCACCACCGGTCGGGACAGGGGAGGGCTACACCTTC
TRBV19,NA,TRBJ1-5,NA,15,CASSIHTASHQPQHF,TGTGCCAGTAGTATACACACAGCAAGCCATCAGCCCCAGCATTTT
TRBV29-1,NA,TRBJ1-2,NA,11,CSVDSPDGYTF,TGCAGCGTTGACAGTCCCGATGGCTACACCTTC
TRBV10-2,TRBD1,TRBJ1-2,NA,14,CASSHRDRDYGYTF,TGCGCCAGCAGTCACCGGGACAGGGACTATGGCTACACCTTC
TRBV5-1,TRBD2,TRBJ2-1,NA,19,CASSSRTSGGAGACYEQFF,TGCGCCAGCAGCTCGAGGACTAGCGGGGGGGCCGGGGCGTGCTATGAGCAGTTCTTC
TRBV28,NA,TRBJ2-7,NA,13,CASSLLREYEQYF,TGTGCCAGCAGTTTACTGAGGGAGTACGAGCAGTACTTC
TRBV19,TRBD1,TRBJ1-5,few,18,CASSIDAWDRRSNQPQHF,TGTGCCAGTAGTATAGATGCTTGGGACAGGCGAAGCAATCAGCCCCAGCATTTT
TRBV10-3,TRBD2,TRBJ2-7,NA,17,CAIKGTSGGARPYEQYF,TGTGCCATCAAAGGGACTAGCGGGGGGGCCAGACCCTACGAGCAGTACTTC
TRBV28,TRBD1,TRBJ1-5,NA,19,CASSSLPGQGASGNQPQHF,TGTGCCAGCAGTTCCCTCCCGGGACAGGGGGCGAGTGGCAATCAGCCCCAGCATTTT
TRBV5-8,NA,TRBJ1-2,NA,14,CASRGAYRNYGYTF,TGTGCCAGCAGGGGGGCTTATAGGAACTATGGCTACACCTTC
TRBV5-4,NA,TRBJ2-1,NA,17,CASSLGFRTLRNNEQFF,TGTGCCAGCAGCTTAGGGTTCCGAACACTTAGGAACAATGAGCAGTTCTTC
TRBV7-2,TRBD1,TRBJ1-1,NA,15,CASSLANGTGVEAFF,TGTGCCAGCAGCTTAGCCAACGGGACAGGGGTTGAAGCTTTCTTT
TRBV5-8,NA,TRBJ1-5,NA,16,CASTPLGRGRGQPQHF,TGTGCCAGCACCCCCCTCGGCAGGGGAAGGGGTCAGCCCCAGCATTTT
TRBV4-3,TRBD2,TRBJ2-4,NA,21,CASSQVTAGENQSLAKNIQYF,TGCGCCAGCAGCCAAGTTACAGCGGGGGAAAACCAAAGCCTAGCCAAAAACATTCAGTACTTC
TRBV14,NA,TRBJ1-6,NA,12,CASSRRNSPLHF,TGTGCCAGCAGCCGACGGAATTCACCCCTCCACTTT
TRBV10-3,NA,TRBJ1-2,NA,13,CAISSERGYGYTF,TGTGCCATCAGTTCGGAGAGGGGCTATGGCTACACCTTC
TRBV4-2,NA,TRBJ1-1,NA,16,CASSPQNPTENTEAFF,TGTGCCAGCAGCCCACAGAATCCGACCGAGAACACTGAAGCTTTCTTT
TRBV11-3,TRBD1,TRBJ2-2,NA,16,CASSSTGGANTGELFF,TGTGCCAGCAGCTCTACAGGGGGCGCGAACACCGGGGAGCTGTTTTTT
TRBV6-5,NA,TRBJ1-1,NA,14,CASSAQVMNTEAFF,TGTGCCAGCAGTGCCCAAGTCATGAACACTGAAGCTTTCTTT
TRBV11-2,NA,TRBJ1-3,NA,17,CASSLVSRGRKGDTIYF,TGTGCCAGCAGCTTAGTTTCTAGGGGCAGGAAAGGAGACACCATATATTTT
TRBV6-1,NA,TRBJ1-4,NA,13,CASRANRGEKLFF,TGTGCCAGCAGAGCAAATAGGGGTGAAAAACTGTTTTTT
TRBV19,TRBD1,TRBJ2-2,NA,15,CASSYRGRSSGELFF,TGTGCCAGTAGCTACAGGGGACGTTCGTCCGGGGAGCTGTTTTTT
TRBV18,NA,TRBJ1-5,NA,14,CASSLGTDNQPQHF,TGTGCCAGCTCCCTCGGGACGGATAATCAGCCCCAGCATTTT
TRBV9,NA,TRBJ2-1,NA,17,CASSVVADGGSDNEQFF,TGTGCCAGCAGCGTAGTCGCGGACGGGGGATCGGATAATGAGCAGTTCTTC
TRBV2,NA,TRBJ2-6,once,14,CAVQGPSGANVLTF,TGTGCGGTCCAGGGGCCCTCTGGGGCCAACGTCCTGACTTTC
TRBV2,TRBD1,TRBJ1-2,NA,12,CATPDRGHGYTF,TGTGCCACCCCTGACAGGGGGCATGGCTACACCTTC
TRBV18,TRBD1,TRBJ1-4,once,18,CASSPPTGEGSTNEKLFF,TGTGCCAGCTCACCACCGACAGGGGAAGGCTCAACTAATGAAAAACTGTTTTTT
TRBV9,NA,TRBJ1-6,NA,14,CASRSAGVNSPLHF,TGTGCCAGCCGCTCCGCCGGCGTTAATTCACCCCTCCACTTT
TRBV11-2,NA,TRBJ1-2,NA,12,CASRGGPYGYTF,TGTGCCTCCAGAGGGGGTCCCTATGGCTACACCTTC
TRBV5-6,NA,TRBJ1-6,NA,15,CASSLGGAVNSPLHF,TGTGCCAGCAGCTTGGGGGGGGCAGTTAATTCACCCCTCCACTTT
TRBV6-5,NA,TRBJ2-5,NA,11,CASSSQETQYF,TGTGCCAGCAGTTCACAAGAGACCCAGTACTTC
TRBV19,TRBD1,TRBJ1-3,NA,17,CASSILQGQGGGNTIYF,TGTGCCAGTAGTATTCTGCAGGGACAGGGTGGAGGAAACACCATATATTTT
TRBV9,TRBD2,TRBJ2-1,NA,17,CASSAYTIAGGPDEQFF,TGTGCCAGCAGCGCTTACACAATAGCGGGGGGGCCAGATGAGCAGTTCTTC
TRBV4-3,NA,TRBJ2-5,few,15,CASSQEAGREETQYF,TGCGCCAGCAGCCAAGAAGCGGGCAGGGAAGAGACCCAGTACTTC
TRBV19,NA,TRBJ2-2,NA,16,CASRSDRAAGCGELFF,TGTGCCAGTAGATCCGACAGGGCGGCGGGGTGCGGGGAGCTGTTTTTT
TRBV7-2,NA,TRBJ1-1,NA,15,CASSLGQNKNTEAFF,TGTGCCAGCAGCTTAGGACAGAACAAGAACACTGAAGCTTTCTTT
TRBV5-5,NA,TRBJ2-7,NA,15,CASSLSRDLSYEQYF,TGTGCCAGCAGCTTGTCCCGGGACCTCTCCTACGAGCAGTACTTC
TRBV18,NA,TRBJ2-5,NA,12,CASSPHQETQYF,TGTGCCAGCTCACCGCACCAAGAGACCCAGTACTTC
TRBV18,NA,TRBJ2-7,NA,15,CASSPPVRGIDEQYF,TGTGCCAGCTCACCACCGGTCAGGGGCATCGACGAGCAGTACTTC
TRBV4-3,TRBD2,TRBJ2-1,NA,17,CASSQTSGAHSDNEQFF,TGCGCCAGCAGCCAGACTAGCGGGGCCCATTCGGACAATGAGCAGTTCTTC
TRBV27,NA,TRBJ1-1,NA,14,CASRNTQTHTEAFF,TGTGCCAGCAGAAATACGCAGACTCACACTGAAGCTTTCTTT
TRBV19,TRBD1,TRBJ2-1,NA,19,CASISADRQGSVRSNEQFF,TGTGCCAGTATTTCAGCTGATCGACAGGGAAGTGTCCGTAGCAATGAGCAGTTCTTC
TRBV4-3,NA,TRBJ2-1,NA,16,CASSQTRQGEEDEQFF,TGCGCCAGCAGCCAAACGCGGCAGGGTGAGGAGGATGAGCAGTTCTTC
TRBV7-2,NA,TRBJ1-2,NA,13,CASSFNLYYGYTF,TGTGCCAGCAGCTTCAATCTTTACTATGGCTACACCTTC
TRBV7-2,TRBD2,TRBJ2-3,NA,17,CASSQRGSGGHTDTQYF,TGTGCCAGCAGCCAACGGGGTAGCGGGGGTCACACAGATACGCAGTATTTT
TRBV5-1,NA,TRBJ2-5,NA,13,CASSWGTWETQYF,TGCGCCAGCAGCTGGGGGACGTGGGAGACCCAGTACTTC
TRBV6-5,NA,TRBJ2-1,NA,13,CASSYSGENEQFF,TGTGCCAGCAGTTACTCGGGGGAAAATGAGCAGTTCTTC
TRBV7-2,TRBD1,TRBJ1-5,NA,15,CASSFTGTGNQPQHF,TGTGCCAGCAGCTTTACCGGGACAGGCAATCAGCCCCAGCATTTT
TRBV11-2,NA,TRBJ1-1,NA,16,CASSLEFGPVNTEAFF,TGTGCCAGCAGCTTAGAATTTGGGCCTGTGAACACTGAAGCTTTCTTT
TRBV5-4,NA,TRBJ1-1,NA,16,CASSLAAQSGGTEAFF,TGTGCCAGCAGCTTGGCAGCTCAGTCGGGGGGCACTGAAGCTTTCTTT
TRBV28,NA,TRBJ2-7,NA,12,CASSLSGYEQYF,TGTGCCAGCAGTTTATCGGGCTACGAGCAGTACTTC
TRBV7-8,TRBD1,TRBJ2-5,NA,14,CASSPLGGEETQYF,TGTGCCAGCAGCCCTCTAGGGGGCGAAGAGACCCAGTACTTC
TRBV9,NA,TRBJ1-2,NA,16,CASSASEMDGSHGYTF,TGTGCCAGCAGCGCATCGGAGATGGACGGGAGTCATGGCTACACCTTC
TRBV5-5,NA,TRBJ1-2,NA,14,CASSQRETDYGYTF,TGTGCCAGCAGCCAACGCGAGACAGACTATGGCTACACCTTC
TRBV5-5,TRBD1,TRBJ1-1,NA,14,CASSLGGQDPEAFF,TGTGCCAGCAGCTTGGGGGGACAGGACCCTGAAGCTTTCTTT
TRBV6-1,NA,TRBJ1-2,NA,13,CASSEGQPYGYTF,TGTGCCAGCAGTGAAGGGCAGCCCTATGGCTACACCTTC
TRBV27,TRBD1,TRBJ2-5,NA,16,CASRPTGQVYQETQYF,TGTGCCAGCAGGCCTACGGGACAGGTGTACCAAGAGACCCAGTACTTC